The clone carrying this T cell receptor (beta chain) has a handful of counts. The data belong to a study of T-cell reconstitution after alpha-beta-depleted transplantation in children. Library preparation (for TCRbeta) was performed with unique molecular identifiers. TCRdb re-derived calls from the PCR reads in MiXCR, one entry per CDR3 protein. Here the sample spans about 270,000 distinct CDR3 sequences, about a tenth being singletons. The ends were cut back, 4 bases at V and 0 bases at J, with 16 bases in the middle. From germline, CDR1 is KGHSH and CDR2 LQKENI. The CDR3 is made up of 16 amino acids.

The clonotype originates from a human donor who donated a stem cell graft to a child with SCID. The chain is built from TRBV18 and TRBJ2-7; D gene ambiguous. Sample: PBMCs from the stem cell graft donor, taken from the stem cell graft. The CDR3 DNA reads TGTGCCAGCTCACACTCCTGGACGGCGAGCTCCTACGAGCAGTACTTC. Its protein is CASSHSWTASSYEQYF.